Included here is one TCR beta chain sequence, with context. Its target is not known. Sequencing of TCR beta was undertaken in CD8+ and CD4+ T cells derived from blood. Trimming took 8 bases from V and 8 from J, leaving 12 bases between them. CDR1 is MNHEY and CDR2 is SMNVEV in the germline V gene (reference sequence). The CDR3 runs to 11 residues. This specimen belongs to a study of CD8 T cells in Susac syndrome. Study-wide results and limits: Among people with Susac, CD8+ clonal expansion was greatest in TEMRA cells and active patients.

Random hexamers served to reverse transcribe roughly 0.45 to 1 ug RNA. The amplification used immunoSEQ multiplex PCR on TCR beta CDR3; it spanned 54 Vbeta and 13 Jbeta. TCRdb ran MiXCR on the immunoSEQ multiplex PCR reads and lists one entry per CDR3 protein. The sample has tens of thousands of distinct CDR3 sequences, roughly 95% seen once; the top ten hold about 0.5%. This clonotype originated in a human donor with Susac syndrome. V and J are TRBV27 and TRBJ1-2; no definite D call. Material: CD8+ T cells from PBMCs. CDR3 in amino acids: CASGSGRGYTF. The CDR3 coding sequence is TGTGCCAGCGGGTCGGGCCGCGGCTACACCTTC.